One and the same sample provided the 14 T cell receptor beta chains below, sequenced in a study of cytomegalovirus exposure and HLA in healthy donors. The study ran its PCR with 60 Vbeta and 13 Jbeta primers. The table came from immunoSEQ multiplex PCR; TCRdb's copy has only in-frame clones and leaves some out. The sample carries under 150,000 clones, around 85% recorded once. The sample was PBMCs. The receptors stem from a man in his forties or fifties in good health and CMV-seropositive.

This clone was seen more than once but under ten times. The chain recombines TRBV10-2 with TRBJ2-1; 8 positions match TRBD2. V was pared by 4 bases and J by 4 bases, with 3 bases of the junction left unmatched. The germline CDR1 and CDR2 sequences are WSHSY and SAAADI. CDR3 length: 14 amino acids. Here the CDR3 DNA reads TGCGCCAGCAGTGGGGGGACTAGATACAATGAGCAGTTCTTC. Amino acids: CASSGGTRYNEQFF.

The chain links TRBV6-1 to TRBJ2-7, with D possibly TRBD1 on 6 matching bases. The CDR3 runs 15 residues. V was shortened by 7 bases and J by 2 bases, with 18 bases between the two germline ends. CDR1 is MNHNS, CDR2 SASEGT, per germline. The CDR3 spells CASTNHAGEAYEQYF. The CDR3 DNA is TGTGCCAGCACCAACCACGCAGGGGAAGCCTACGAGCAGTACTTC.

V and J are TRBV2 and TRBJ2-2; 9 bases are a match to TRBD1. Germline V gene sequence: CDR1 SNHLY, CDR2 FYNNEI. The J segment lost 4 bases and the V segment lost 6 bases, leaving 3 bases of the junction unmatched. CDR3 length: 14 residues. This CDR3 reads CASSEDRGTGELFF. The CDR3 nucleotides read TGTGCCAGCAGCGAGGACAGGGGCACCGGGGAGCTGTTTTTT.

The chain joins TRBV2 to TRBJ2-2; perhaps TRBD2 as D (6 bases). CDR3 length equals 13 residues. The V gene lost 6 bases and the J gene lost 7 bases, with 12 bases spanning the gap. In germline, CDR1 is SNHLY, CDR2 FYNNEI. The CDR3, as DNA: TGTGCCAGCAGGGGACTGGGGAGCGGGGAGCTGTTTTTT. It translates to CASRGLGSGELFF.

The chain has TRBV30 and TRBJ1-2; 7 bases are a match to TRBD1. The CDR3 spans 14 residues. Germline CDR1 and CDR2: GTSNPN and SVGIG (reference sequence). V shed 0 bases and J 5 bases; nucleotides not matched to a gene: 6. In DNA form, the CDR3 reads TGTGCCTGGAGTGTTCCACAGGGGAGTTATGGCTACACCTTC. Its protein product is CAWSVPQGSYGYTF.

DNA of the CDR3: TGTGCCAGCAGCTCAACGAACACCGGGGAGCTGTTTTTT. Translated: CASSSTNTGELFF. The V call is TRBV7-2, the J call TRBJ2-2; D gene uncertain. Trimming removed 4 bases at V and 0 bases at J, with 3 bases between. CDR3 length equals 13 residues. CDR1 is SGHTA, CDR2 FQGNSA, per germline.

V usage is TRBV5-1 and J usage is TRBJ1-2, with TRBD1 matching over 7 bases. With V trimmed by 4 bases and J by 12 bases, 6 bases remained unmatched. Germline CDR1 and CDR2: SGHRS and YFSETQ. The CDR3 has 11 residues. CDR3 protein: CASSQTGTDTF. The CDR3 coding sequence is TGCGCCAGCAGCCAGACAGGGACGGACACCTTC.

J is TRBJ1-4 and V is TRBV4-1; D might be TRBD1 (6 bases). V was shortened by 4 bases and J by 1 base, with 10 bases between the two germline ends. The CDR3 is 15 residues long. Germline CDR1 MGHRA, CDR2 YSYEKL. CDR3 nucleotide sequence: TGCGCCAGCAGCCCGAGGACAGTAACTAATGAAAAACTGTTTTTT. It encodes CASSPRTVTNEKLFF.

There are a few counts of this clone. V and J are TRBV4-3 and TRBJ2-1, with TRBD2 matching 12 bases. The CDR3 totals 16 residues. Unmatched junction bases numbered 5, after V lost 3 bases and J lost 5 bases. Germline V gene lookup returns CDR1 LGHNA and CDR2 YSLEER. The CDR3 DNA is TGCGCCAGCAGCCAGACGACTAGCGGGAGACACAATGAGCAGTTCTTC. Protein sequence: CASSQTTSGRHNEQFF.

The chain employs TRBV10-3 and TRBJ1-5; 8 bases align to TRBD1. V gave up 2 bases and J gave up 2 bases; unmatched junction bases: 2. Germline V gene data show CDR1 as ENHRY and CDR2 as SYGVKD. CDR3 size: 15 residues. CDR3 sequence (DNA): TGTGCCATCAGTGAGCTGACAGGGGGCAATCAGCCCCAGCATTTT. It translates to CAISELTGGNQPQHF.

The rearrangement joins TRBV9 to TRBJ1-2; weak D call: TRBD1 (5 bases). Trimming took 0 bases from V and 0 from J, leaving 9 bases between them. This CDR3 has 15 residues. Germline CDR1 reads SGDLS; CDR2 reads YYNGEE. The CDR3 coding sequence is TGTGCCAGCAGCGTAGCGGGGGGGTCTAACTATGGCTACACCTTC. Protein sequence: CASSVAGGSNYGYTF. Drawing the rest from reference TRBV9 and TRBJ1-2, the complete variable domain is DSGVTQTPKHLITATGQRVTLRCSPRSGDLSVYWYQQSLDQGLQFLIQYYNGEERAKGNILERFSAQQFPDLHSELNLSSLELGDSALYFCASSVAGGSNYGYTFGSGTRLTVV.

V gene TRBV2 combines with J gene TRBJ2-2, with 8 nucleotides matching TRBD2. This CDR3 spans 19 amino acids. Looked up from germline, CDR1 is SNHLY and CDR2 is FYNNEI. J gave up 1 base and V 3 bases, and 13 bases lay outside the gene matches. The CDR3 DNA reads as TGTGCCAGCAGTGAGGGGGACGCGGCGGGAGGCCGGAACACCGGGGAGCTGTTTTTT. Its protein is CASSEGDAAGGRNTGELFF.

The chain's CDR3 is CASSLITGTGVGYTF. CDR3 sequence (DNA): TGTGCCAGCAGTCTCATTACCGGGACAGGGGTTGGCTACACCTTC. The V gene is TRBV9, the J gene TRBJ1-2, with 10 bases matching TRBD1. Germline V CDR1 and CDR2: SGDLS, YYNGEE. Germline trimming cut 5 bases from V and 7 bases from J; bases unmatched to any gene: 11. The length of the CDR3 is 15 residues.

This clone was detected once. The chain links TRBV27 to TRBJ2-7; tentatively, D is TRBD1 (5 bases). The CDR3 spans 15 residues. The V gene's germline CDR1 is MNHEY and CDR2 SMNVEV (reference sequence). The V end was cut by 1 base, the J end by 3 bases, with 13 bases between. The CDR3 sequence: CASSLLGTGIYEQYF. DNA for the CDR3: TGTGCCAGCAGTTTATTAGGAACAGGAATCTACGAGCAGTACTTC.